This T cell receptor (beta chain) was sequenced for a study of blood T cell repertoires in COVID-19. Study summary: Sources were T cells, B-cell-depleted T cells, or PBMCs; the material itself was cDNA or gDNA.

Only in-frame clones appear in the TCRdb table, and some are missing; sequencing was by immunoSEQ multiplex PCR. The table has around 290,000 clones, around 86% seen once. The CDR3 is 13 amino acids. Germline V CDR1 and CDR2: SNHLY, FYNNEI. The V gene lost 5 bases and the J gene lost 4 bases, with 12 bases spanning the gap. Participants spanned ages about 18 to 100 years and resided in fewer than 30 US areas. Participant-given clinical history determined each cohort assignment. The sequence was obtained from a woman aged 40 to 50 who had recovered from COVID-19. Sequenced sample: PBMCs or T cells enriched from blood (not recorded which). The J gene is TRBJ2-7, the V gene TRBV2, with D possibly matching TRBD1 (5 bases). The CDR3 coding sequence is TGTGCCAGCAGTACAACAGGATTTTACGAGCAGTACTTC. Its translation is CASSTTGFYEQYF.